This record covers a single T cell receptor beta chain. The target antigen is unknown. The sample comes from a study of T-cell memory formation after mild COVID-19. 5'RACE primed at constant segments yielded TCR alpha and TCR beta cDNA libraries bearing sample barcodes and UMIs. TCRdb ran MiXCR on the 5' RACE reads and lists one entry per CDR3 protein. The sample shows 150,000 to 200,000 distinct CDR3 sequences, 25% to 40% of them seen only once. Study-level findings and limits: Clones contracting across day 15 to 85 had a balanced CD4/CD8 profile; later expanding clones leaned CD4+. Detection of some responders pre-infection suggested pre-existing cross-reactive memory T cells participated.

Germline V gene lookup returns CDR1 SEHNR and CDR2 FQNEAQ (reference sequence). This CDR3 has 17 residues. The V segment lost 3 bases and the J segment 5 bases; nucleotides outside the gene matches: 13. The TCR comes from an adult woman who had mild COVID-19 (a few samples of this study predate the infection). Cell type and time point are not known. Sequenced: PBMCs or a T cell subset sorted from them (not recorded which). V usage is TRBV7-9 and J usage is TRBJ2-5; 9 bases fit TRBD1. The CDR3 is CASSFNPGQGTLETQYF. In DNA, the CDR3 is TGTGCCAGCAGCTTTAATCCGGGACAGGGAACTTTGGAGACCCAGTACTTC. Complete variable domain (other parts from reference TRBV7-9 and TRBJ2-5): DTGVSQNPRHKITKRGQNVTFRCDPISEHNRLYWYRQTLGQGPEFLTYFQNEAQLEKSRLLSDRFSAERPKGSFSTLEIQRTEQGDSAMYLCASSFNPGQGTLETQYFGPGTRLLVL.